Listed below are T cell receptor beta chains from one sample, sequenced in a study of T-cell memory formation after mild COVID-19. Each CDR3 protein is one row after TCRdb ran MiXCR on the 5' RACE reads. The repertoire holds roughly 400,000 distinct CDR3 sequences, approximately 25% seen once, with around 8.1% in the top ten. Material: PBMCs or a T cell subset sorted from them (not recorded which). All receptors come from an adult woman who had mild COVID-19 (a few samples of this study predate the infection). Cell type and time point are not known. CDR3s leave out the opening cysteine and the closing phenylalanine or tryptophan. Each record gives: J gene, clone size, V gene, CDR3 protein. Part of the rows lack a size; the others show once, few, many or a class for expanded clones.

J: TRBJ2-3; size: -; V: TRBV7-8; CDR3: ASRHGVADTQY
J: TRBJ2-1; size: -; V: TRBV7-3; CDR3: ASSFSGAWGGEQF
J: TRBJ2-1; size: -; V: TRBV12-3/TRBV12-4; CDR3: ASSFQADNEQF
J: TRBJ2-1; size: -; V: TRBV12-3/TRBV12-4; CDR3: ASSQSGGLGNEQF
J: TRBJ2-7; size: few; V: TRBV5-1; CDR3: ASSLPGTVSYEQY
J: TRBJ2-3; size: -; V: TRBV6-6; CDR3: ASSYGQDTDTQY
J: TRBJ2-7; size: few; V: TRBV15; CDR3: ATSRDSLGASYEQY
J: TRBJ1-1; size: -; V: TRBV6-6; CDR3: ASGERVNTEAF
J: TRBJ2-1; size: few; V: TRBV10-3; CDR3: AISGTSGNEQF
J: TRBJ1-1; size: few; V: TRBV12-3/TRBV12-4; CDR3: ASSFRAEAF
J: TRBJ2-3; size: few; V: TRBV7-2; CDR3: ASIPQAGLWTDTQY
J: TRBJ1-5; size: -; V: TRBV6-2/TRBV6-3; CDR3: ASSRGTGGGNQPQH
J: TRBJ2-1; size: few; V: TRBV13; CDR3: ASSLAGQGAKEQF
J: TRBJ1-1; size: -; V: TRBV20-1; CDR3: SADHGGENTEAF
J: TRBJ2-5; size: -; V: TRBV7-9; CDR3: ASRWDYLPTQY
J: TRBJ2-7; size: few; V: TRBV6-5; CDR3: ASSYSGVVSYEQY
J: TRBJ2-2; size: -; V: TRBV20-1; CDR3: SARNPSGTNTGELF
J: TRBJ1-1; size: many; V: TRBV30; CDR3: ARRDYGAGTEAF
J: TRBJ2-6; size: few; V: TRBV9; CDR3: ASSVSSSGANVLT
J: TRBJ2-3; size: -; V: TRBV5-1; CDR3: ASSPDSGGAADTQY
J: TRBJ2-6; size: -; V: TRBV10-3; CDR3: AISERTGANVLT
J: TRBJ1-1; size: -; V: TRBV12-3/TRBV12-4; CDR3: ASSFKGDGTEAF
J: TRBJ1-1; size: -; V: TRBV3-1; CDR3: ASSQDTAEAF
J: TRBJ2-2; size: few; V: TRBV7-2; CDR3: ASSPQFQTGELF
J: TRBJ1-4; size: -; V: TRBV4-2; CDR3: ASSPVGEKLF
J: TRBJ2-3; size: many; V: TRBV2; CDR3: ASSDRGGTDTQY
J: TRBJ2-7; size: -; V: TRBV7-2; CDR3: ASSLGQGEYEQY
J: TRBJ2-5; size: once; V: TRBV10-3; CDR3: AIREDRKETQY
J: TRBJ1-1; size: few; V: TRBV7-9; CDR3: ASSLPGLEGAF
J: TRBJ1-3; size: -; V: TRBV29-1; CDR3: SVVTAGNTIY
J: TRBJ2-7; size: -; V: TRBV3-1; CDR3: ASSQEFVGEHSYEQY
J: TRBJ2-7; size: -; V: TRBV18; CDR3: ASSLQLAGGQNEQY
J: TRBJ1-2; size: few; V: TRBV11-3; CDR3: ASSFQGGGYT
J: TRBJ2-3; size: -; V: TRBV6-5; CDR3: ASSYLASGADTQY